Shown below are 20 T cell receptor beta chains from a single sample sequenced in a study of T cells in women clearing cervical HPV infection (dated by TCRdb to 2016 to 2019). Preparation of the library involved the immunoSEQ multiplex PCR assay. This immuneACCESS table, as held by TCRdb, lists in-frame sequences with V and J called but not all clones. Of the missing ones, under half trace to an unresolved V gene in checked studies; the others have no known cause. The table of this sample itemizes around 21,000 clones. Just over 6% of the sample lies in the top ten. Sample: blood buffy coat. These receptors came from a woman aged 18 to 75 with a cervical HPV16 infection that either progressed to CIN3+ or cleared (not recorded which).

With respect to this clone: The read ends 3 residues before the CDR3 terminus; that terminus is restored from the germline J gene. The chain carries TRBV3-1 (or the pseudogene TRBV3-2) and TRBJ1-5; D call uncertain. This CDR3 contains 17 residues. Germline CDR1 LGHDT, CDR2 YNNKEL (reference sequence). V was shortened by 3 bases and J by 0 bases, with 15 bases between the two germline ends. Incomplete CDR3 DNA: TGTGCCAGCAGCCAGGGCCCCGGTGAATATAGCAATCAGCCC. Translating gives CASSQGPGEYSNQP. The full CDR3 sequence reads CASSQGPGEYSNQPQHF.

A note on this clone: The sequence runs out 3 residues before the end of the CDR3; the remainder is reconstructed from the germline J gene. V usage is TRBV5-1 and J usage is TRBJ2-1; 8 nucleotides agree with TRBD2. With V trimmed by 4 bases and J by 0 bases, 12 bases remained unmatched. CDR3 size: 18 residues. CDR1 is SGHRS, CDR2 YFSETQ, per germline. This CDR3 reads CASSPAPSSGGSYNEQFF. The part of the CDR3 DNA that was read is TGCGCCAGCAGCCCTGCCCCAAGCAGCGGGGGCTCCTACAATGAG.

In regard to this clone: The read terminates 3 residues before the CDR3 end, so the remaining end is supplied by the germline J gene. The chain links TRBV5-1 to TRBJ2-5, with 9 positions matching TRBD2. Trimming at V came to 4 bases and at J to 4 bases, leaving 5 bases not matched to a gene. This CDR3 contains 14 residues. CDR1 and CDR2 (germline): SGHRS, YFSETQ. The DNA read from the CDR3 is TGCGCCAGCAGCCCGACAGCGGGAGGAGAGACC. This translates into CASSPTAGGET. The whole CDR3 sequence is CASSPTAGGETQYF.

To note about this clone: The read stops 3 residues short of the end of the CDR3; the missing end is completed from the germline J gene. The rearrangement uses TRBV6-1 and TRBJ1-1, with unresolved D. Trimming removed 4 bases from V and 1 base from J, with 10 bases in between. This CDR3 spans 14 amino acids. CDR1 is MNHNS and CDR2 is SASEGT in the germline V gene. CDR3 sequence reads: CASSVWQANTEAFF. Partial CDR3 DNA: TGTGCCAGCAGTGTCTGGCAGGCGAACACTGAA.

Comments on this clone: The read is 3 residues too short to cover the CDR3 end, so that end is filled in from the germline J gene. The chain carries TRBV20-1 and TRBJ2-2; TRBD2 might be the D (5 bases). The germline gives CDR1 DFQATT, CDR2 SNEGSKA (reference sequence). The CDR3 consists of 17 residues. The ends were cut back, 3 bases at V and 6 bases at J, with 23 bases in the middle. The sequenced CDR3 bases are TGCAGTGCTAGGGCCGAGAAGACGGGGATGTGGGCCGGGGAG. It specifies CSARAEKTGMWAGE. The whole CDR3 sequence is CSARAEKTGMWAGELFF.

The CDR3 spells CASSKTSGSYNEQFF. The sequenced part of the CDR3 DNA is TGCGCCAGCAGCAAGACTAGCGGCTCCTACAATGAG. This rearrangement joins TRBV5-1 to TRBJ2-1; 9 bases are shared with TRBD2. Coverage ceases 3 residues before the CDR3 finishes, and the germline J gene fills in the end. The CDR3 runs 15 residues. The junction had 2 bases not matched to a gene; V was cut back by 4 bases and J by 0 bases. Germline V gene sequence: CDR1 SGHRS, CDR2 YFSETQ.

Turning to this clone: The observed sequence ends 3 residues before the CDR3 terminus, with the missing tail filled in from the germline J gene. This chain connects TRBV12-3 or TRBV12-4 to TRBJ1-5; D uncertain. The CDR3 extends over 14 amino acids. The V end was cut by 10 bases, the J end by 3 bases, with 16 bases between. The CDR3 sequence: CATNWLVLNQPQHF. The sequenced part of the CDR3 DNA is TGTGCCACCAACTGGTTGGTCCTCAATCAGCCC.

As regards this clone: The read falls 3 residues short of the CDR3 end, and the missing part is taken from the germline J gene. The chain joins TRBV19 to TRBJ2-3, with D perhaps given as TRBD1 or TRBD2 (6 bases each). CDR1 is LNHDA and CDR2 is SQIVND in the germline V gene (reference sequence). Trimming cost V 3 bases and J 6 bases, with 13 bases left between them. This CDR3 contains 14 residues. The covered CDR3 bases are TGTGCCAGTAGTATCGGCAGGGGAGGTGATACG. This gives the protein CASSIGRGGDT. The entire CDR3 is CASSIGRGGDTQYF.

Comments on this clone: Read coverage stops 3 residues before the CDR3 terminus; the germline J gene supplies the remainder. The chain carries TRBV5-1 and TRBJ2-1; possibly TRBD1 for D (5 bases). The ends were cut back, 5 bases at V and 0 bases at J, with 15 bases in the middle. This CDR3 has 16 residues. Germline-derived CDR1 and CDR2 are SGHRS and YFSETQ. The sequenced CDR3 bases are TGCGCCAGCAGTGGGGCGCGGTCTGGCTCCTACAATGAG. Its translation: CASSGARSGSYNE. Given in full, the CDR3 is CASSGARSGSYNEQFF.

About this clone itself: The CDR3 goes on 3 residues after the read ends, and that part is filled in from the germline J gene. The rearrangement uses TRBV20-1 and TRBJ2-3; 9 nucleotides align to TRBD2. From germline, CDR1 is DFQATT and CDR2 SNEGSKA (reference sequence). This CDR3 comprises 14 residues. V trimming: 6 bases; J trimming: 1 base; junction bases outside the gene matches: 5. CDR3 DNA (partial): TGCAGTGCGCCTCGACTAGCGGGCACAGATACG. Its translation is CSAPRLAGTDT. The entire CDR3 sequence reads CSAPRLAGTDTQYF.

Points on this clone: Additional DNA sequences in this sample encode the identical CDR3. CDR3 in amino acids: CASSWGQGYEQYF. Incomplete CDR3 DNA: TGCGCCAGCAGCTGGGGACAGGGCTACGAG. J is TRBJ2-7 and V is TRBV5-1; 9 bases agree with TRBD1. The sequence runs out 3 residues before the end of the CDR3; the remainder is reconstructed from the germline J gene. V lost 3 bases to trimming and J lost 3 bases; unmatched junction nucleotides: 1. This CDR3 contains 13 residues. Looked up from germline, CDR1 is SGHRS and CDR2 is YFSETQ.

As to this clone: The read gets to within 3 residues of the CDR3 end, and the germline J gene fills in the rest. The chain recombines TRBV19 with TRBJ2-2; D might be TRBD1 (6 bases). Per the germline V gene, CDR1 is LNHDA and CDR2 is SQIVND (reference sequence). V lost 6 bases to trimming and J lost 5 bases, with 25 bases between them. This CDR3 has 18 residues. This CDR3 is CASRWGNPPDRTTGELFF. Incomplete CDR3 DNA: TGTGCCAGTAGATGGGGGAACCCACCAGACAGGACGACCGGGGAG.

Points on this clone: The CDR3 goes on 3 residues after the read ends, and that part is filled in from the germline J gene. This sequence joins TRBV28 and TRBJ2-1; unclear D gene. Per the germline V gene, CDR1 is MDHEN and CDR2 is SYDVKM. The CDR3 consists of 15 residues. Trimming left V 2 bases short and J 1 base short, with 9 bases between. CDR3 bases read: TGTGCCAGCAGTTTACCGAGTCTATCCTACAATGAG. It translates to CASSLPSLSYNE. The entire CDR3 protein is CASSLPSLSYNEQFF.

Concerning this clone itself: The read ends 3 residues early relative to the CDR3; the germline J gene fills the gap. The V call is TRBV4-2, the J call TRBJ2-7; 14 bases agree with TRBD2. This CDR3 spans 17 amino acids. The V segment lost 4 bases and the J segment 2 bases; nucleotides outside the gene matches: 7. The V gene's germline CDR1 is LGHNA and CDR2 YNFKEQ. CDR3 residues: CASSRTSGRRGTYEQYF. The CDR3 DNA, read in part, is TGTGCCAGCAGCCGGACTAGCGGGAGGAGGGGAACCTACGAG.

The covered CDR3 bases are TGTGCCAGCAGACAAGGACTAGGCGGGACAGATACG. This encodes CASRQGLGGTDT. The whole CDR3 is CASRQGLGGTDTQYF. The genes are TRBV7-2 and TRBJ2-3, with TRBD2 identical over 7 bases. The read halts 3 residues ahead of the CDR3 end, with the missing end drawn from the germline J gene. Germline V gives CDR1 SGHTA, CDR2 FQGNSA. The CDR3 loop spans 15 amino acids. V shed 6 bases, J shed 3 bases, and the junction held 9 bases outside the gene matches.

Of note for this clone: The read ends 3 residues early relative to the CDR3; the germline J gene fills the gap. The chain uses TRBV19 and TRBJ2-3; maybe TRBD2 (5 bases). Trimming cost V 3 bases and J 3 bases, with 10 bases left between them. The CDR3 runs to 14 residues. Germline V gene sequence: CDR1 LNHDA, CDR2 SQIVND (reference sequence). The sequenced CDR3 bases are TGTGCCAGTAGTATGCCGACGGGGACAGATACG. Translating gives CASSMPTGTDT. The whole CDR3 region reads CASSMPTGTDTQYF.

A note on this clone: The read gets to within 3 residues of the CDR3 end, and the germline J gene fills in the rest. J is TRBJ1-6 and V is TRBV20-1; D uncertain. Trimming took 2 bases from V and 8 from J, leaving 19 bases between them. This CDR3 is 16 amino acids long. The germline V gene encodes CDR1 DFQATT and CDR2 SNEGSKA (reference sequence). The CDR3 protein is CSARRIGSPWDSPLHF. The sequenced CDR3 bases are TGCAGTGCTAGACGAATAGGGTCACCCTGGGATTCACCC.

With respect to this clone: The read ends 3 residues before the CDR3 terminus; that terminus is restored from the germline J gene. The chain joins TRBV18 to TRBJ2-3; D unclear. The CDR3 extends over 12 amino acids. Trimming removed 5 bases at V and 0 bases at J, with 3 bases between. Germline CDR1 reads KGHSH; CDR2 reads LQKENI. The CDR3 DNA, read in part, is TGTGCCAGCTCAACTAGCACAGATACG. Protein product: CASSTSTDT. The CDR3 in full is CASSTSTDTQYF. Full variable domain (remainder filled in from reference TRBV18 and TRBJ2-3): NAGVMQNPRHLVRRRGQEARLRCSPMKGHSHVYWYRQLPEEGLKFMVYLQKENIIDESGMPKERFSAEFPKEGPSILRIQQVVRGDSAAYFCASSTSTDTQYFGPGTRLTVL.

The part of the CDR3 DNA that was read is TGTGCCAGCAGTTTTGGGGCCAGGGGAAAATCACCC. Amino acids: CASSFGARGKSP. In full, the CDR3 is CASSFGARGKSPLHF. The chain joins TRBV28 to TRBJ1-6; possible D gene TRBD1, 6 bases. The missing CDR3 end, 3 residues past where the read stops, is filled in from the germline J gene. Trimming removed 3 bases at V and 10 bases at J, with 16 bases between. The CDR3 runs 15 residues. Germline V gives CDR1 MDHEN, CDR2 SYDVKM.

As regards this clone: The read terminates 3 residues before the CDR3 end, so the remaining end is supplied by the germline J gene. The rearrangement links TRBV7-9 to TRBJ1-5; 10 bases match TRBD1. There are 13 residues in the CDR3. V was pared by 8 bases and J by 7 bases, with 5 bases of the junction left unmatched. Germline V gene lookup returns CDR1 SEHNR and CDR2 FQNEAQ (reference sequence). CDR3 bases read: TGTGCCAGCTCTGGGACAGGGGACCAGCCC. Translating it yields CASSGTGDQP. The full CDR3 protein reads CASSGTGDQPQHF.